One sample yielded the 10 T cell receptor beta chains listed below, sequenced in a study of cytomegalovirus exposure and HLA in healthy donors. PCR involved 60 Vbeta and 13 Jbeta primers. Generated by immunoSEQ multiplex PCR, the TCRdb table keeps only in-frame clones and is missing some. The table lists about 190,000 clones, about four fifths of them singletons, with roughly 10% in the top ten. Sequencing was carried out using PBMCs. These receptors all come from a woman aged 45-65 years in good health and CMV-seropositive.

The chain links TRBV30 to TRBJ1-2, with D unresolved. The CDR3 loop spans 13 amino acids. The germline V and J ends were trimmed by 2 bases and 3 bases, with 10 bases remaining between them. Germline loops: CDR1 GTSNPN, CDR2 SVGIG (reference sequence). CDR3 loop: CAWSSQSHYGYTF. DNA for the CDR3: TGTGCCTGGAGTTCCCAATCCCACTATGGCTACACCTTC.

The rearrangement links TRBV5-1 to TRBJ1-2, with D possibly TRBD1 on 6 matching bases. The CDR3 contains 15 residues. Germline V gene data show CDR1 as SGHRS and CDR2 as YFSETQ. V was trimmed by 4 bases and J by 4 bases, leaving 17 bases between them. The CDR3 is CASSLGAGAAYGYTF. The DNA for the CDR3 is TGCGCCAGCAGCCTAGGGGCGGGGGCAGCCTATGGCTACACCTTC.

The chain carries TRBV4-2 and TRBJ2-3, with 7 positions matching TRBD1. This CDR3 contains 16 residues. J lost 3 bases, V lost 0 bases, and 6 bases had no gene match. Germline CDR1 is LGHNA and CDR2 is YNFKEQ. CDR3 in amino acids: CASSQELTGITDTQYF. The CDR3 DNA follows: TGTGCCAGCAGCCAAGAACTGACAGGGATTACAGATACGCAGTATTTT.

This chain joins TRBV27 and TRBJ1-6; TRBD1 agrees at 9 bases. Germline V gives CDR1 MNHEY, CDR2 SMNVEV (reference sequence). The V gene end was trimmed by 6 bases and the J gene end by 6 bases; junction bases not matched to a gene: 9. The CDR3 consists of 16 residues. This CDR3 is CASSSTGGAGNSPLHF. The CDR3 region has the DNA TGTGCCAGCAGCTCAACAGGGGGCGCAGGTAATTCACCCCTCCACTTT.

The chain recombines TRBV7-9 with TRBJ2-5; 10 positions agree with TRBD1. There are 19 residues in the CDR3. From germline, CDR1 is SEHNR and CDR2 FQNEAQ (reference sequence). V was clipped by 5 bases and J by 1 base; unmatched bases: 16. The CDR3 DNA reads TGTGCCAGCAGCCCGGGAAAAGCCTGGACAGGGGGGGTCCAAGAGACCCAGTACTTC. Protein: CASSPGKAWTGGVQETQYF.

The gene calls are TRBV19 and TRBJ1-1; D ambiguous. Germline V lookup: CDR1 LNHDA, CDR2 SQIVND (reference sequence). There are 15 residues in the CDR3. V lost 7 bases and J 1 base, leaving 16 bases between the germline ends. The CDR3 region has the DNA TGTGCCAGTACCGATCGGAGGAAAGGGAACACTGAAGCTTTCTTT. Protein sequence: CASTDRRKGNTEAFF.

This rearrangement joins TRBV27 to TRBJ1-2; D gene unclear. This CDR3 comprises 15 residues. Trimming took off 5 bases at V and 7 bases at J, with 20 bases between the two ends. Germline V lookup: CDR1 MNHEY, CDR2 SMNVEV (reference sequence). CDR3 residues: CASSARTLDGSGYTF. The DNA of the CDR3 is TGTGCCAGCAGTGCCCGGACTCTTGACGGGAGTGGCTACACCTTC.

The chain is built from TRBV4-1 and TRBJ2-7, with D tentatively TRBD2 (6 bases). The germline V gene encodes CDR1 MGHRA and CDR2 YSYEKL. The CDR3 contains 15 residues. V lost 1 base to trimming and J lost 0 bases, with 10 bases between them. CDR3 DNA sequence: TGCGCCAGCAGCCAAGTGGCGGGGCGCTCCTACGAGCAGTACTTC. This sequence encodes CASSQVAGRSYEQYF.

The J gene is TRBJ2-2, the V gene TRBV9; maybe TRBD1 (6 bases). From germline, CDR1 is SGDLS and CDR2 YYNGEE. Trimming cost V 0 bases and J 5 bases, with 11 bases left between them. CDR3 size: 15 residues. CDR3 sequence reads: CASSVDGRGTGELFF. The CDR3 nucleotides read TGTGCCAGCAGCGTAGACGGCAGGGGAACCGGGGAGCTGTTTTTT.

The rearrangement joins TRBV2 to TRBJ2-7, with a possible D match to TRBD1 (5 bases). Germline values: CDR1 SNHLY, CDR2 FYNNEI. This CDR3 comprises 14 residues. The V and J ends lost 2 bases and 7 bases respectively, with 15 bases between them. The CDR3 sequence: CASSELDLPGEQYF. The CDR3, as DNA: TGTGCCAGCAGTGAACTAGATCTCCCAGGGGAGCAGTACTTC.